The rows below give T cell receptor beta chains drawn from one sample of a study of a mutant IDH1 vaccine in newly diagnosed glioma. Method: immunoSEQ multiplex PCR; TCRdb's copy keeps in-frame clones and lacks some. The top ten hold more than 6.5% of the sample, which has 68,000 or so clones, 60% to 85% seen once. Sample: PBMCs, taken from a glioma patient treated with radiotherapy, temozolomide or both. The receptor source for this set is a man aged 50-60 years with glioma. CDR3s include the opening cysteine and the closing phenylalanine or tryptophan. A D gene is named only where the DNA matches it firmly. Not every row has a clone size; where given, it reads once, few, many or a size class.

clone_size: few
v_call: TRBV29-1
d_call: TRBD1
j_call: TRBJ1-1
cdr3_nt: TGCAGCGTTGGGACAGGGAACACTGAAGCTTTCTTT
cdr3_aa: CSVGTGNTEAFF

clone_size: -
v_call: TRBV7-9
d_call: -
j_call: TRBJ1-4
cdr3_nt: TGTGCCAGCAGCCTTGGACGGACCGGAGAGGAAAAACTGTTTTTT
cdr3_aa: CASSLGRTGEEKLFF

clone_size: -
v_call: TRBV7-8
d_call: TRBD1
j_call: TRBJ2-7
cdr3_nt: TGTGCCAGCAGCGCAGGGACAGGGGGCTGGGACGAGCAGTACTTC
cdr3_aa: CASSAGTGGWDEQYF

clone_size: once
v_call: TRBV30
d_call: -
j_call: TRBJ2-1
cdr3_nt: TGTGCCTGGAGTCCTACCTCGGGCGAGAATGAGCAGTTCTTC
cdr3_aa: CAWSPTSGENEQFF

clone_size: -
v_call: TRBV10-3
d_call: -
j_call: TRBJ2-5
cdr3_nt: TGTGCCATCAGTGAGCCCCAAGAGACCCAGTACTTC
cdr3_aa: CAISEPQETQYF

clone_size: -
v_call: TRBV2
d_call: -
j_call: TRBJ1-1
cdr3_nt: TGTGCCAGCAAGAGGGCGAACACTGAAGCTTTCTTT
cdr3_aa: CASKRANTEAFF

clone_size: -
v_call: TRBV18
d_call: -
j_call: TRBJ1-1
cdr3_nt: TGTGCCAGCTCCCCTGACAGATCCGCTGAAGCTTTCTTT
cdr3_aa: CASSPDRSAEAFF

clone_size: -
v_call: TRBV2
d_call: -
j_call: TRBJ1-5
cdr3_nt: TGTGCCAGCACAGACCCTAGGGGGGTCAATCAGCCCCAGCATTTT
cdr3_aa: CASTDPRGVNQPQHF

clone_size: -
v_call: TRBV9
d_call: -
j_call: TRBJ2-3
cdr3_nt: TGTGCCAGCAGCTCAGGGCAAGCGCATAGCACAGATACGCAGTATTTT
cdr3_aa: CASSSGQAHSTDTQYF

clone_size: -
v_call: TRBV19
d_call: -
j_call: TRBJ2-2
cdr3_nt: TGTGCCAGTAGCCGGGACCTCAGCCGGACCGGGGAGCTGTTTTTT
cdr3_aa: CASSRDLSRTGELFF

clone_size: -
v_call: TRBV19
d_call: -
j_call: TRBJ2-5
cdr3_nt: TGTGCCAGCGTATCCCAAGAGACCCAGTACTTC
cdr3_aa: CASVSQETQYF

clone_size: -
v_call: TRBV28
d_call: TRBD1
j_call: TRBJ1-1
cdr3_nt: TGTGCCAGCACTCGTCAGGGGGCGTCGGCTTTCTTT
cdr3_aa: CASTRQGASAFF

clone_size: -
v_call: TRBV6-6
d_call: -
j_call: TRBJ1-1
cdr3_nt: TGTGCCAGTGGGACCTTGATGAACACTGAAGCTTTCTTT
cdr3_aa: CASGTLMNTEAFF

clone_size: -
v_call: TRBV30
d_call: TRBD1
j_call: TRBJ1-2
cdr3_nt: TGTGCCTGGAGCCCGGGGACAGCTTTCTATGGCTACACCTTC
cdr3_aa: CAWSPGTAFYGYTF

clone_size: -
v_call: TRBV19
d_call: TRBD2
j_call: TRBJ2-2
cdr3_nt: TGTGCCAGCCGACTAGCGGGGGGTTACACCGGGGAGCTGTTTTTT
cdr3_aa: CASRLAGGYTGELFF

clone_size: -
v_call: TRBV2
d_call: -
j_call: TRBJ1-5
cdr3_nt: TGTGCCAGCAGTGACGAGGGCTATAGCAATCAGCCCCAGCATTTT
cdr3_aa: CASSDEGYSNQPQHF

clone_size: once
v_call: TRBV15
d_call: TRBD2
j_call: TRBJ2-3
cdr3_nt: TGTGCCACCAGCAGAGATGGGCTAGCGGGGGCCACGCAGTATTTT
cdr3_aa: CATSRDGLAGATQYF

clone_size: -
v_call: TRBV5-4
d_call: -
j_call: TRBJ1-5
cdr3_nt: TGTGCCAGCAGCTTAGGGGGGAACTCCAATCAGCCCCAGCATTTT
cdr3_aa: CASSLGGNSNQPQHF

clone_size: -
v_call: TRBV19
d_call: TRBD1
j_call: TRBJ2-7
cdr3_nt: TGTGCCAGTAGTTCCGGACAGGGTAGGTACGAGCAGTACTTC
cdr3_aa: CASSSGQGRYEQYF

clone_size: few
v_call: TRBV6-6
d_call: -
j_call: TRBJ1-2
cdr3_nt: TGTGCCAGCAGGGAAGACAGACGCTATGGCTACACCTTC
cdr3_aa: CASREDRRYGYTF

clone_size: -
v_call: TRBV30
d_call: TRBD1
j_call: TRBJ1-2
cdr3_nt: TGTGCCTGCGGGACAGGAGACGGTAACTATGGCTACACCTTC
cdr3_aa: CACGTGDGNYGYTF

clone_size: -
v_call: TRBV29-1
d_call: TRBD1
j_call: TRBJ1-1
cdr3_nt: TGCAGCGTTGTAGATTCCGGGACAGGGAACACTGAAGCTTTCTTT
cdr3_aa: CSVVDSGTGNTEAFF

clone_size: -
v_call: TRBV2
d_call: -
j_call: TRBJ2-7
cdr3_nt: TGTGCCAGCAGAGTCGAGCAGGACGCCTACGAGCAGTACTTC
cdr3_aa: CASRVEQDAYEQYF

clone_size: -
v_call: TRBV29-1
d_call: -
j_call: TRBJ2-5
cdr3_nt: TGCAGCGTTGAAATAGGCCAAGAGACCCAGTACTTC
cdr3_aa: CSVEIGQETQYF

clone_size: -
v_call: TRBV5-4
d_call: -
j_call: TRBJ2-3
cdr3_nt: TGTGCCAGCAGCCCTTTTCAAGATACGCAGTATTTT
cdr3_aa: CASSPFQDTQYF

clone_size: -
v_call: TRBV5-8
d_call: TRBD1
j_call: TRBJ2-7
cdr3_nt: TGTGCCAGCAGCGTCAGGACAGGGCCCTCCTACGAGCAGTACTTC
cdr3_aa: CASSVRTGPSYEQYF

clone_size: once
v_call: TRBV6-1
d_call: -
j_call: TRBJ2-7
cdr3_nt: TGTGCCAGCAGCCTCAGGGGGGAGGGTGCCTACGAGCAGTACTTC
cdr3_aa: CASSLRGEGAYEQYF

clone_size: -
v_call: TRBV5-1
d_call: -
j_call: TRBJ1-3
cdr3_nt: TGCGCCAGCAGCTTCAGGGGTCAGGGGCCAAACACCATATATTTT
cdr3_aa: CASSFRGQGPNTIYF

clone_size: -
v_call: TRBV25-1
d_call: TRBD1
j_call: TRBJ1-2
cdr3_nt: TGTGCCAGCAGGGCAGGGGGAGAAGGCTACACCTTC
cdr3_aa: CASRAGGEGYTF

clone_size: -
v_call: TRBV30
d_call: TRBD1
j_call: TRBJ2-5
cdr3_nt: TGTGCCTGGAGGGACAGGGGTTTACAGACCCAGTACTTC
cdr3_aa: CAWRDRGLQTQYF

clone_size: -
v_call: TRBV5-1
d_call: TRBD2
j_call: TRBJ2-3
cdr3_nt: TGCGCCAGCAGCACAGGGACTAGCCAGCGCACAGATACGCAGTATTTT
cdr3_aa: CASSTGTSQRTDTQYF

clone_size: -
v_call: TRBV6-6
d_call: -
j_call: TRBJ1-4
cdr3_nt: TGTGCCAGCAGCCACGGACAGAGATTTGAAAAACTGTTTTTT
cdr3_aa: CASSHGQRFEKLFF

clone_size: -
v_call: TRBV7-2
d_call: -
j_call: TRBJ1-4
cdr3_nt: TGTGCCAGCAGCGGAGGCAGGGTGGAGGAAAAACTGTTTTTT
cdr3_aa: CASSGGRVEEKLFF

clone_size: -
v_call: TRBV9
d_call: -
j_call: TRBJ2-3
cdr3_nt: TGTGCCAGCAGCGTTCACCCGGGACTTGGCACAGATACGCAGTATTTT
cdr3_aa: CASSVHPGLGTDTQYF

clone_size: -
v_call: TRBV25-1
d_call: -
j_call: TRBJ1-2
cdr3_nt: TGTGCCAGCAGCTTCAAGCTCCACTATGGCTACACCTTC
cdr3_aa: CASSFKLHYGYTF

clone_size: -
v_call: TRBV30
d_call: -
j_call: TRBJ1-1
cdr3_nt: TGTGCCTGGAAACAGTACCACACTGAAGCTTTCTTT
cdr3_aa: CAWKQYHTEAFF

clone_size: -
v_call: TRBV7-9
d_call: TRBD1
j_call: TRBJ1-6
cdr3_nt: TGTGCCAGCAGCTTAGGACAGGGGTATAATTCACCCCTCCACTTT
cdr3_aa: CASSLGQGYNSPLHF

clone_size: -
v_call: TRBV11-2
d_call: TRBD1
j_call: TRBJ2-5
cdr3_nt: TGTGCCAGCAGCTTAGAAGGGGGCGCGACCCAGTACTTC
cdr3_aa: CASSLEGGATQYF

clone_size: -
v_call: TRBV19
d_call: -
j_call: TRBJ1-1
cdr3_nt: TGTGCCAGTAGTTTAGAACTGACAGTGAACACTGAAGCTTTCTTT
cdr3_aa: CASSLELTVNTEAFF

clone_size: once
v_call: TRBV7-6
d_call: -
j_call: TRBJ1-1
cdr3_nt: TGTGCCAGCAGCCCCTCCGCCGGACATCCGAACACTGAAGCTTTCTTT
cdr3_aa: CASSPSAGHPNTEAFF

clone_size: once
v_call: TRBV5-1
d_call: -
j_call: TRBJ2-7
cdr3_nt: TGCGCCAGCAGCTCAGGGCCCGAGCAGTACTTC
cdr3_aa: CASSSGPEQYF

clone_size: -
v_call: TRBV19
d_call: -
j_call: TRBJ2-1
cdr3_nt: TGTGCCAGCCAGATTGTTATACAAGGAATAAATGAGCAGTTCTTC
cdr3_aa: CASQIVIQGINEQFF

clone_size: -
v_call: TRBV4-1
d_call: TRBD1
j_call: TRBJ2-7
cdr3_nt: TGCGCCAGCAGCCAAGGGGGGACAGGGGGAACCTACGAGCAGTACTTC
cdr3_aa: CASSQGGTGGTYEQYF

clone_size: once
v_call: TRBV29-1
d_call: -
j_call: TRBJ1-3
cdr3_nt: TGCAGCGTTGAAGTCGGCGGCTCTGGAAACACCATATATTTT
cdr3_aa: CSVEVGGSGNTIYF

clone_size: many
v_call: TRBV4-2
d_call: -
j_call: TRBJ1-1
cdr3_nt: TGTGCCAGCAGCCAAGCCCCCGGTGGCAGTGGGTACACTGAAGCTTTCTTT
cdr3_aa: CASSQAPGGSGYTEAFF

clone_size: -
v_call: TRBV6-5
d_call: TRBD1
j_call: TRBJ2-2
cdr3_nt: TGTGCCAGCAGGTGGACAGGGTACACCGGGGAGCTGTTTTTT
cdr3_aa: CASRWTGYTGELFF

clone_size: few
v_call: TRBV6-6
d_call: TRBD1
j_call: TRBJ1-2
cdr3_nt: TGTGCCAGCACAAACCGGGACAGGGGCGATGGCTACACCTTC
cdr3_aa: CASTNRDRGDGYTF

clone_size: -
v_call: TRBV25-1
d_call: -
j_call: TRBJ2-2
cdr3_nt: TGTGCCAGCAGTGAACAGGGTGCCGGGGAGCTGTTTTTT
cdr3_aa: CASSEQGAGELFF

clone_size: once
v_call: TRBV30
d_call: -
j_call: TRBJ2-3
cdr3_nt: TGTGCCTGGTTCCTTTCAGGGTTTTCGAGCACAGATACGCAGTATTTT
cdr3_aa: CAWFLSGFSSTDTQYF

clone_size: few
v_call: TRBV11-2
d_call: -
j_call: TRBJ1-6
cdr3_nt: TGTGCCAGCAGCTTAGAGAGACCACCCCTCCACTTT
cdr3_aa: CASSLERPPLHF

clone_size: -
v_call: TRBV7-9
d_call: TRBD2
j_call: TRBJ2-7
cdr3_nt: TGTGCCAGCAGCTCCGATCCGACTAGCAGCCACGAGCAGTACTTC
cdr3_aa: CASSSDPTSSHEQYF

clone_size: -
v_call: TRBV5-1
d_call: -
j_call: TRBJ1-1
cdr3_nt: TGCGCCAGCAGCTTGGAGGAGGTAACCACTGAAGCTTTCTTT
cdr3_aa: CASSLEEVTTEAFF

clone_size: -
v_call: TRBV20-1
d_call: -
j_call: TRBJ2-1
cdr3_nt: TGCAGTGCTAGGGGCGATGAGCAGTTCTTC
cdr3_aa: CSARGDEQFF

clone_size: -
v_call: TRBV15
d_call: -
j_call: TRBJ1-1
cdr3_nt: TGTGCCACCAGCAGTGGGGGCGGGGCCGCAAGGACTGAAGCTTTCTTT
cdr3_aa: CATSSGGGAARTEAFF

clone_size: -
v_call: TRBV6-5
d_call: -
j_call: TRBJ2-1
cdr3_nt: TGTGCCAGCAGCCTTATGAGGGGTGAGCAGTTCTTC
cdr3_aa: CASSLMRGEQFF

clone_size: -
v_call: TRBV4-2
d_call: TRBD2
j_call: TRBJ2-3
cdr3_nt: TGTGCCAGCAGCCACCTTCAAACGGGGGGGGCAGATACGCAGTATTTT
cdr3_aa: CASSHLQTGGADTQYF

clone_size: -
v_call: TRBV5-6
d_call: -
j_call: TRBJ1-2
cdr3_nt: TGTGCCAGCAGCCTGATATGGTCGTCGGATACTAACTATGGCTACACCTTC
cdr3_aa: CASSLIWSSDTNYGYTF